This T cell receptor beta chain was obtained from a study of T cell changes during pregnancy in multiple sclerosis (dated by TCRdb to between 2019 and 2020). Regarding the study in general: The study examined how the T cell repertoire changed over the course of pregnancy in women with multiple sclerosis.

CDR1 and CDR2, per the germline V gene, are MDHEN and SYDVKM. At the junction V is shortened by 3 bases and J by 7 bases, with 13 bases in between. Its CDR3 holds 14 amino acids, cysteine through phenylalanine. Left in the record is the CDR3 DNA by itself, 42 bases read in frame from the first base. With respect to this clone: Its antigen remains undetermined. Qualities for individual bases were not recorded, and no much larger clone is one base off.

The library was prepared using the immunoSEQ multiplex PCR assay. Sourced from immuneACCESS, this table was stored by TCRdb with only in-frame sequences that have V and J called. A share of the clones is absent; for the studies checked, an unresolved V gene accounts for under half, and the remainder has no known explanation. The sample contains nearly 110,000 clones, approximately 90% of them found a single time. 1.6% of the sample is held by the ten biggest clonotypes. This sample comprised peripheral blood, obtained after pregnancy. The sequence links TRBV28 to TRBJ2-4; TRBD2 is a possible D gene, resting on 6 matching bases. The clonotype originates from a female donor with multiple sclerosis, enrolled in a pregnancy study. Here is the DNA: TGTGCCAGCAGTTTGTCGGGGAGCGGGAACATTCAGTACTTC. Its protein reads: CASSLSGSGNIQYF.